Below are 13 T cell receptor beta chains sequenced from a single sample in a study of early T cells in non-severe SARS-CoV-2 infection (dated by TCRdb to the early 2020s). Library generation was performed with 5' RACE. The data were produced on a NextSeq 500. TCRdb itself trimmed the public reads at Q25 with fastp, ran MiXCR and retained productive beta chains. Each entry is one CDR3 protein sequence, shown with its most common DNA and genes. The sample table contains more than 40,000 distinct CDR3 sequences; only one count was recorded for 5% to 6% of them. Under 7% of the sample is in the top ten clones. Material: whole blood, obtained at baseline. The receptors shown here come from an adult who was a healthcare worker with PCR-confirmed SARS-CoV-2 infection or an uninfected control (not recorded which).

Many counts were recorded for this clonotype. The genes are TRBV12-3 or TRBV12-4 and TRBJ1-6; 7 nucleotides align to TRBD1. V shed 4 bases and J 10 bases; nucleotides not matched to a gene: 7. CDR3 size: 14 residues. CDR3 sequence reads: CASSSTGMYSPLHF. Here the CDR3 DNA reads TGTGCCAGCAGTTCGACAGGGATGTACTCACCCCTCCACTTT.

This clonotype was detected a few times. This chain uses TRBV19 with TRBJ2-1; D gene unclear. Germline-derived CDR1 and CDR2 are LNHDA and SQIVND (reference sequence). The CDR3 spans 16 residues. The V end was cut by 3 bases, the J end by 0 bases, with 12 bases between. The CDR3 loop reads CASSIFKGSSYNEQFF. CDR3 coding DNA: TGTGCCAGTAGTATTTTTAAGGGTAGCTCCTACAATGAGCAGTTCTTC. Complete variable domain (other parts from reference TRBV19 and TRBJ2-1): DGGITQSPKYLFRKEGQNVTLSCEQNLNHDAMYWYRQDPGQGLRLIYYSQIVNDFQKGDIAEGYSVSREKKESFPLTVTSAQKNPTAFYLCASSIFKGSSYNEQFFGPGTRLTVL.

This clonotype was recorded a few times. This rearrangement joins TRBV2 to TRBJ1-5, with a weak D call TRBD1 (6 bases). CDR1 is SNHLY, CDR2 FYNNEI, per germline. V dropped 7 bases and J dropped 7 bases, with 14 bases sitting between them. This CDR3 region has 13 residues. The CDR3 sequence is CASTWDTTQPQHF. The CDR3 region has the DNA TGTGCCAGCACCTGGGACACCACGCAGCCCCAGCATTTT.

This clonotype was detected many times. The rearrangement joins TRBV11-2 to TRBJ1-5; D is undetermined. V was pared by 2 bases and J by 4 bases, with 9 bases between. CDR1 is SGHAT, CDR2 FQNNGV, per germline. CDR3 length: 14 amino acids. CDR3 DNA: TGTGCCAGCAGCTTACCAGGTGGGAATCAGCCCCAGCATTTT. Translating it yields CASSLPGGNQPQHF.

The chain employs TRBV6-1 and TRBJ1-5, with no clear D. The V gene's germline CDR1 is MNHNS and CDR2 SASEGT. The V end was cut by 7 bases, the J end by 9 bases, with 16 bases between. This CDR3 is built from 13 residues. CDR3 nucleotide sequence: TGTGCCAGCAAGTTCGCGGAGCCCCGGCCCCAGCATTTT. It is translated as CASKFAEPRPQHF.

This clonotype was observed at least ten times. The chain employs TRBV20-1 and TRBJ2-1; no clear D. V lost 0 bases, J lost 10 bases, and 7 bases lay in between. The length of the CDR3 is 11 residues. Germline loops: CDR1 DFQATT, CDR2 SNEGSKA (reference sequence). In DNA form, the CDR3 reads TGCAGTGCTAGAGATATGGCGGAGCAGTTCTTC. Amino acid sequence: CSARDMAEQFF.

This clonotype was observed many times. This chain joins TRBV3-1 and TRBJ1-5; D is unresolved. CDR1 is LGHDT and CDR2 is YNNKEL in the germline V gene (reference sequence). This CDR3 contains 16 residues. With 2 bases removed from V and 3 bases from J, the gap between germline ends came to 14 bases. The CDR3, as DNA: TGTGCCAGCAGCCAAAGCCCAGGCCCCTTCAATCAGCCCCAGCATTTT. This codes for CASSQSPGPFNQPQHF.

The table lists this clonotype with many counts. The chain links TRBV21-1 to TRBJ2-1; TRBD2, the table's D call, was not compared with the DNA. TRBV21-1 is termed a pseudogene. The CDR3 covers 16 residues. The DNA of the CDR3 is TGTGCCAGCCTAACCCTCATTGGGACTACCTACAATGAGCAGTTCTTC. Translation: CASLTLIGTTYNEQFF.

At least ten counts were recorded for this clonotype. The chain links TRBV30 to TRBJ1-1; 7 bases are a match to TRBD1. CDR1 GTSNPN and CDR2 SVGIG come from the germline V gene (reference sequence). Trimming took 0 bases from V and 3 from J; bases not matched to a gene: 10. The CDR3 length is 16 residues. CDR3 sequence reads: CAWSVPRGTVHTEAFF. The CDR3 DNA sequence: TGTGCCTGGAGTGTACCCAGGGGGACGGTACACACTGAAGCTTTCTTT. The whole variable domain, remainder taken from reference TRBV30 and TRBJ1-1, is SQTIHQWPATLVQPVGSPLSLECTVEGTSNPNLYWYRQAAGRGLQLLFYSVGIGQISSEVPQNLSASRPQDRQFILSSKKLLLSDSGFYLCAWSVPRGTVHTEAFFGQGTRLTVV.

This clonotype came up many times. The chain recombines TRBV29-1 with TRBJ2-2; 8 bases match TRBD1. Germline trimming cut 5 bases from V and 3 bases from J; bases unmatched to any gene: 5. Germline assignment: CDR1 SQVTM and CDR2 ANQGSEA. The CDR3 has 14 amino acids. The CDR3 reads CSVRQGKDTGELFF. The CDR3 coding sequence is TGCAGCGTTAGACAGGGGAAGGACACCGGGGAGCTGTTTTTT.

The table lists this clonotype with many counts. V usage is TRBV10-3 and J usage is TRBJ2-7, with 8 positions matching TRBD1. V lost 1 base to trimming and J lost 0 bases; unmatched junction nucleotides: 5. Germline values: CDR1 ENHRY, CDR2 SYGVKD. The CDR3 runs 16 residues. CDR3 in amino acids: CAISEYGQGDSYEQYF. In nucleotides, the CDR3 is TGTGCCATCAGTGAGTACGGACAGGGTGACTCCTACGAGCAGTACTTC.

At least ten counts were recorded for this clonotype. The gene calls are TRBV11-3 and TRBJ2-6; 7 bases map to TRBD2. This CDR3 has 17 residues. The V gene end was trimmed by 3 bases and the J gene end by 0 bases; junction bases not matched to a gene: 5. Looked up from germline, CDR1 is SGHNT and CDR2 is YENEEA. CDR3 sequence (DNA): TGTGCCAGCAGCTTTGGGGGGGTAGCCTCTGGGGCCAACGTCCTGACTTTC. Translation: CASSFGGVASGANVLTF. The full variable domain, with the rest looked up from reference TRBV11-3 and TRBJ2-6, is EAGVVQSPRYKIIEKKQPVAFWCNPISGHNTLYWYLQNLGQGPELLIRYENEEAVDDSQLPKDRFSAERLKGVDSTLKIQPAELGDSAVYLCASSFGGVASGANVLTFGAGSRLTVL.

This clonotype was recorded at least ten times. The rearrangement uses TRBV20-1 and TRBJ1-3; possible D gene TRBD1, 6 bases. V lost 5 bases to trimming and J lost 9 bases, with 20 bases between them. The CDR3 consists of 14 residues. Looked up from germline, CDR1 is DFQATT and CDR2 is SNEGSKA (reference sequence). CDR3 sequence: CSALNTGQGGTIYF. The CDR3 coding sequence is TGCAGTGCTCTAAACACGGGACAAGGGGGCACCATATATTTT.